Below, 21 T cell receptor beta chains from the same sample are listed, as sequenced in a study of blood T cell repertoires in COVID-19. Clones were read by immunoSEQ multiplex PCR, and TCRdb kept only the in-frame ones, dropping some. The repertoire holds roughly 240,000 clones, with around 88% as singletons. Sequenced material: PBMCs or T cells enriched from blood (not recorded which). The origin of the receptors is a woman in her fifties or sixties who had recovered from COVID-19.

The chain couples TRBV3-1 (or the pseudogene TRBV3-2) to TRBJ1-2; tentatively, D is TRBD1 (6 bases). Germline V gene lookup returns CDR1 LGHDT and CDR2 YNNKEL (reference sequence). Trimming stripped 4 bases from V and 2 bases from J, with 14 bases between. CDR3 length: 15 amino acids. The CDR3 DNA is TGTGCCAGCAGCCGAAGACAGGTTTCCAACTATGGCTACACCTTC. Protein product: CASSRRQVSNYGYTF.

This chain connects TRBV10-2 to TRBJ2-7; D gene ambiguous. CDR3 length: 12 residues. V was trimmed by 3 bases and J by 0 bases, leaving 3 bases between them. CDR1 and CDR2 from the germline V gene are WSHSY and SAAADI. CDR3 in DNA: TGCGCCAGCAGTGACTTCTCCTACGAGCAGTACTTC. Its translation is CASSDFSYEQYF.

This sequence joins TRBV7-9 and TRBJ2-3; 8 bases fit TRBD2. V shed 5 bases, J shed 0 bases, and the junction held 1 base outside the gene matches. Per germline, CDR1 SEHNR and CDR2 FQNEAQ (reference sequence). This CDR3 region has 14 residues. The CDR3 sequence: CASSPSGSTDTQYF. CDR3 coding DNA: TGTGCCAGCAGCCCTAGCGGGAGCACAGATACGCAGTATTTT.

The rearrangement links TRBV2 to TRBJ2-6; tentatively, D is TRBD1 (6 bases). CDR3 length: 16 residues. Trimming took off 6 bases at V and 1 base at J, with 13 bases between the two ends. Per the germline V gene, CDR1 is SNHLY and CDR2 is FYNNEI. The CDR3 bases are TGTGCCAGCAGCCCCAACAGGGTATCTGGGGCCAACGTCCTGACTTTC. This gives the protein CASSPNRVSGANVLTF.

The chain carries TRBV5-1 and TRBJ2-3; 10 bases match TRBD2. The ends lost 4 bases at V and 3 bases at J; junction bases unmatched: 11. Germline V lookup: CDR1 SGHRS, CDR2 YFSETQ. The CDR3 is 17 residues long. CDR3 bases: TGCGCCAGCAGCCCCTCCGGACCGACTAGCGGGACAGATACGCAGTATTTT. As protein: CASSPSGPTSGTDTQYF.

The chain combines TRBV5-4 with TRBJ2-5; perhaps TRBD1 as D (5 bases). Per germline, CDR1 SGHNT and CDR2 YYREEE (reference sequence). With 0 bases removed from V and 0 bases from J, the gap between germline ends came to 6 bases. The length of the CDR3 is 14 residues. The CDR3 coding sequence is TGTGCCAGCAGCTTGGACAGGTACCAAGAGACCCAGTACTTC. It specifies CASSLDRYQETQYF.

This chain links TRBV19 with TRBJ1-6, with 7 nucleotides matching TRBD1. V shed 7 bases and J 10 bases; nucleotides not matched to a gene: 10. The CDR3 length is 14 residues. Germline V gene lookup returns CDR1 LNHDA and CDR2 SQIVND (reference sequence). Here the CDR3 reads CASTRGTERSPLHF. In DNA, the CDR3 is TGTGCCAGTACCAGGGGGACAGAGCGGTCACCCCTCCACTTT.

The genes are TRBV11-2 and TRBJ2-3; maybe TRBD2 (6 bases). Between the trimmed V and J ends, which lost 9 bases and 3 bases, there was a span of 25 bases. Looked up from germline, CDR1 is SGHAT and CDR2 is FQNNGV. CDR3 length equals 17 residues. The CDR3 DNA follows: TGTGCCAGTCGGGGAACGGGCGGAGGGCCAAGGACAGATACGCAGTATTTT. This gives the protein CASRGTGGGPRTDTQYF.

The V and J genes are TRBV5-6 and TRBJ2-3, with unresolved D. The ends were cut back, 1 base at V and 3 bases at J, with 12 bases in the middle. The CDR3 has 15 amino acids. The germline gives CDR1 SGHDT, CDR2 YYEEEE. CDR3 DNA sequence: TGTGCCAGCAGCTTGTACTCAATTCGAACAGATACGCAGTATTTT. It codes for CASSLYSIRTDTQYF.

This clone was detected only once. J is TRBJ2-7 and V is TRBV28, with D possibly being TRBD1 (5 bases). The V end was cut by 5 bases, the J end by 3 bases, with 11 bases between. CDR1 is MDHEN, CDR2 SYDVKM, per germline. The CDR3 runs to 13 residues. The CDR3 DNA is TGTGCCAGCAGTATGAGACAGTACTACGAGCAGTACTTC. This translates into CASSMRQYYEQYF.

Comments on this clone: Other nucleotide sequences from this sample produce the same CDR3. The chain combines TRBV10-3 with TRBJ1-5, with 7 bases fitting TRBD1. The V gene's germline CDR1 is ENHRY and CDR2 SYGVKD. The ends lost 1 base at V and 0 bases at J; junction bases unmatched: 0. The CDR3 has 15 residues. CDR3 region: CAISEWDSSNQPQHF. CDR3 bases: TGTGCCATCAGTGAGTGGGACAGTAGCAATCAGCCCCAGCATTTT.

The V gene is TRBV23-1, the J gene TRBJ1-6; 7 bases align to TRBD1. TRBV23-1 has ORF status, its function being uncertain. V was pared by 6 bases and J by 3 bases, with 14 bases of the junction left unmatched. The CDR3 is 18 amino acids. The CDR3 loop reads CASRLHRGSSVYNSPLHF. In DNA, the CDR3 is TGCGCCAGCAGACTACACAGGGGATCATCGGTCTATAATTCACCCCTCCACTTT.

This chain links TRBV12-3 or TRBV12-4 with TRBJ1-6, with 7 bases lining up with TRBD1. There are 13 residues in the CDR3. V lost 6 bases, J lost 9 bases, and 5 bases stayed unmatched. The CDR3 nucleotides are TGTGCCAGCAGCCCCGACAGGGCTTCACCCCTCCACTTT. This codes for CASSPDRASPLHF.

The CDR3 is CAWSISSYSNQPQHF. The CDR3 coding sequence is TGTGCCTGGAGTATAAGCTCCTATAGCAATCAGCCCCAGCATTTT. The chain has TRBV30 and TRBJ1-5; D is uncertain. V lost 2 bases and J 0 bases, leaving 11 bases between the germline ends. From germline, CDR1 is GTSNPN and CDR2 SVGIG (reference sequence). The CDR3 is 15 amino acids.

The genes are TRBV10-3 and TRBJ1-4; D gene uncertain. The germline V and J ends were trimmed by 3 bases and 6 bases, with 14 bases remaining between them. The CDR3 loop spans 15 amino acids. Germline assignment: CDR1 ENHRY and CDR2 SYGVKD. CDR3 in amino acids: CAISDSGKGDEKLFF. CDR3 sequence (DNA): TGTGCCATCAGTGATTCCGGGAAGGGCGATGAAAAACTGTTTTTT.

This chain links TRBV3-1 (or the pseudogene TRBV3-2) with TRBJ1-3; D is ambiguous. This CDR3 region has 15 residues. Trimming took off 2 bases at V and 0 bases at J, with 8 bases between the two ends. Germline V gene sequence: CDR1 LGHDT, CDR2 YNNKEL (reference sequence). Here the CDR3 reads CASSQYRYSGNTIYF. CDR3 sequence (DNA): TGTGCCAGCAGCCAATATCGGTACTCTGGAAACACCATATATTTT.

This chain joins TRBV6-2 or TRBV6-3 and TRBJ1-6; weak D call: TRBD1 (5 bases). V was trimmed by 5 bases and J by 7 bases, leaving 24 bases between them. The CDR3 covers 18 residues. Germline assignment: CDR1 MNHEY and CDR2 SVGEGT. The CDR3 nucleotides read TGTGCCAGCAGTCTCCCCCCCCGACAGCCATCCTCCAATTCACCCCTCCACTTT. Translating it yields CASSLPPRQPSSNSPLHF.

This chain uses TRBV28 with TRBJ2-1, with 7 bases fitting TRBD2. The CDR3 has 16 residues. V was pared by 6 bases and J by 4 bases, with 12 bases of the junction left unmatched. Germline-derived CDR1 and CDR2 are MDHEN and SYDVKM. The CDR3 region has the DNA TGTGCCAGCAGCCTTGGCGGGAGTCACCCATACAATGAGCAGTTCTTC. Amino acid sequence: CASSLGGSHPYNEQFF.

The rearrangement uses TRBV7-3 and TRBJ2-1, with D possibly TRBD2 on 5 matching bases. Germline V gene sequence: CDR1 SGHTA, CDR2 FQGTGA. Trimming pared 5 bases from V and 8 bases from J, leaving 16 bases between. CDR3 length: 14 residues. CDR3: CASSRYTRGDEQFF. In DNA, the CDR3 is TGTGCCAGCAGCAGATACACCCGGGGAGATGAGCAGTTCTTC.

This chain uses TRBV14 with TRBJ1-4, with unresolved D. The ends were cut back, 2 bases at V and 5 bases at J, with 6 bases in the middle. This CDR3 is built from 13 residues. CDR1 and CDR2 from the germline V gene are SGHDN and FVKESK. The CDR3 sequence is CASSQTANEKLFF. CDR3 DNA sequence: TGTGCCAGCAGCCAAACAGCAAATGAAAAACTGTTTTTT.

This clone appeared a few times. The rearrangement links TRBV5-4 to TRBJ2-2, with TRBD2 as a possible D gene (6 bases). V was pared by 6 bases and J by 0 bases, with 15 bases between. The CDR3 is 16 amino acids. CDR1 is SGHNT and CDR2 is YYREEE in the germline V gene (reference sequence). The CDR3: CASKKSGSSNTGELFF. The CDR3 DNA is TGTGCCAGCAAAAAATCCGGGAGTTCGAACACCGGGGAGCTGTTTTTT. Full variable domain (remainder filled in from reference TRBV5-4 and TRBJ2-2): ETGVTQSPTHLIKTRGQQVTLRCSSQSGHNTVSWYQQALGQGPQFIFQYYREEENGRGNFPPRFSGLQFPNYSSELNVNALELDDSALYLCASKKSGSSNTGELFFGEGSRLTVL.